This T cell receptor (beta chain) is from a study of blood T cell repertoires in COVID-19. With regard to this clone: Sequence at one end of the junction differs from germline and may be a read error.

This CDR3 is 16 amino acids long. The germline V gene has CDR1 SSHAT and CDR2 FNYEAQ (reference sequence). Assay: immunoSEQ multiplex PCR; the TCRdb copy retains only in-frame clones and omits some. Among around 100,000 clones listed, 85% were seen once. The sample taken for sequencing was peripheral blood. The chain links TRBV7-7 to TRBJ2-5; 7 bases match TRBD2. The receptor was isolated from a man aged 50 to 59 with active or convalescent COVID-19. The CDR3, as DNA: TGTGCTAGCAGCTTAGGAGCGGGGAAGGGAAGAGAGACCCAGTACTTC. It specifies CASSLGAGKGRETQYF.